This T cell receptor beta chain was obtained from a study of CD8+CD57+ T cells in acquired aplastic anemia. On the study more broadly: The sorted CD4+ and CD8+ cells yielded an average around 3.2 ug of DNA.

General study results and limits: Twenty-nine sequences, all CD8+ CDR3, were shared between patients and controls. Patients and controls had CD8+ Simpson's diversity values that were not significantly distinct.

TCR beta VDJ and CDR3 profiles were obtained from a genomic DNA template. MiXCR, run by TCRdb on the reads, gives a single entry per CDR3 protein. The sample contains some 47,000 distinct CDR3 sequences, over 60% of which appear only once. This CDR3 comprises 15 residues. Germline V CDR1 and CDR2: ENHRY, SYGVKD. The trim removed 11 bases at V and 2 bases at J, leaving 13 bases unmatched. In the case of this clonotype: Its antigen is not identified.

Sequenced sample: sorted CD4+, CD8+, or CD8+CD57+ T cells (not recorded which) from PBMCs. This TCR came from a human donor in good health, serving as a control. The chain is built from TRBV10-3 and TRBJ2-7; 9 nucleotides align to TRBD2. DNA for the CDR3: TGTGCCGTGGGCATCGGGGGCGGGGGGGCCTACGAGCAGTACTTC. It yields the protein CAVGIGGGGAYEQYF.